In this sample, the clone carrying this T cell receptor (beta chain) turned up a few times. This record comes from a study of blood T cell repertoires in COVID-19. V was shortened by 5 bases and J by 2 bases, with 14 bases between the two germline ends. The CDR3 runs 14 residues. The germline V gene has CDR1 GTSNPN and CDR2 SVGIG (reference sequence). Method: immunoSEQ multiplex PCR; TCRdb's copy keeps in-frame clones and lacks some. The sample includes about 240,000 clones, roughly 80% of them seen just once. This receptor was identified in a woman between 18 and 29 years old with acute or convalescent COVID-19. The chain recombines TRBV30 with TRBJ2-3; a possible D gene is TRBD2 (6 bases). Sequencing was performed on peripheral blood. The CDR3 spells CAWQQERVTDTQYF. CDR3 DNA sequence: TGTGCCTGGCAACAGGAGCGGGTCACAGATACGCAGTATTTT.